What follows are 21 T cell receptor beta chains derived from one specimen sequenced in a study of OX40 agonist ivuxolimab in advanced cancers. The assay was immunoSEQ multiplex PCR, and TCRdb's table has in-frame clones only and misses some. The sample yields 90,000 to 150,000 clones, over 75% seen once. The sample here was CD4+ or CD8+ T cells sorted from blood, taken in a trial of the OX40 agonist ivuxolimab. The receptors stem from an adult with an advanced solid tumor such as melanoma, head and neck, liver or kidney cancer.

The chain is built from TRBV6-1 and TRBJ2-3; 13 bases map to TRBD2. Germline V CDR1 and CDR2: MNHNS, SASEGT. The V and J ends lost 5 bases and 4 bases, in that order; junction bases with no gene match: 3. This CDR3 has 15 residues. CDR3 sequence (DNA): TGTGCCAGCAGTACTAGCGGGGGGGGGTCAGATACGCAGTATTTT. This translates into CASSTSGGGSDTQYF.

The rearrangement uses TRBV6-5 and TRBJ2-1; D unresolved. The V and J ends lost 10 bases and 9 bases respectively, with 10 bases between them. The CDR3 runs 10 residues. The germline CDR1 and CDR2 sequences are MNHEY and SVGAGI. CDR3: CATRSTEQFF. For the CDR3, the DNA is TGTGCCACCAGATCGACTGAGCAGTTCTTC.

There are a few counts of this clone. CDR3 residues: CASSVEFGYLYGDTQYF. The DNA of the CDR3 is TGTGCCAGCAGCGTAGAATTCGGGTACCTATATGGAGATACGCAGTATTTT. The J gene is TRBJ2-3, the V gene TRBV9; D uncertain. Germline assignment: CDR1 SGDLS and CDR2 YYNGEE. The V and J ends lost 0 bases and 5 bases respectively, with 19 bases between them. The length of the CDR3 is 17 residues. Variable domain in full (rest from reference TRBV9 and TRBJ2-3): DSGVTQTPKHLITATGQRVTLRCSPRSGDLSVYWYQQSLDQGLQFLIQYYNGEERAKGNILERFSAQQFPDLHSELNLSSLELGDSALYFCASSVEFGYLYGDTQYFGPGTRLTVL.

V is TRBV6-6 and J is TRBJ1-1, with D tentatively TRBD1 (6 bases). CDR1 is MNHNY, CDR2 SVGAGI, per germline (reference sequence). This CDR3 region has 9 residues. The CDR3 spells CVTGSEAFF. CDR3 DNA sequence: TGTGTCACAGGGTCTGAAGCTTTCTTT.

The V call is TRBV7-2, the J call TRBJ2-3, with 7 bases that match TRBD2. Per germline, CDR1 SGHTA and CDR2 FQGNSA. The V gene end was trimmed by 8 bases and the J gene end by 2 bases; junction bases not matched to a gene: 4. The CDR3 sequence is 13 residues long. The CDR3 DNA follows: TGTGCCAGCGGGCGGGGGTACACAGATACGCAGTATTTT. Protein: CASGRGYTDTQYF.

The rearrangement joins TRBV19 to TRBJ1-3; D remains ambiguous. The CDR3 sequence is 13 residues long. The germline V gene encodes CDR1 LNHDA and CDR2 SQIVND (reference sequence). V lost 9 bases and J 4 bases, leaving 13 bases between the germline ends. The CDR3 is CASGSLGGNTIYF. CDR3 nucleotides: TGTGCCAGCGGGAGCTTAGGAGGAAACACCATATATTTT.

The rearrangement joins TRBV6-1 to TRBJ1-2; a weak D match, TRBD1 (5 bases). Deletions cut 8 bases from V and 4 bases from J, with 17 bases between. Per the germline V gene, CDR1 is MNHNS and CDR2 is SASEGT. The CDR3 runs 14 residues. In DNA, the CDR3 is TGTGCCAGCGGGAATACTTTGGGACTCTATGGCTACACCTTC. Translating gives CASGNTLGLYGYTF.

The rearrangement joins TRBV10-2 to TRBJ2-1; 12 nucleotides agree with TRBD2. With V trimmed by 7 bases and J by 1 base, 14 bases remained unmatched. Germline V gene lookup returns CDR1 WSHSY and CDR2 SAAADI. There are 19 residues in the CDR3. The CDR3 protein is CASTGGLAGPSGSYNEQFF. CDR3 sequence (DNA): TGCGCCAGCACAGGAGGACTAGCGGGGCCCTCGGGTTCCTACAATGAGCAGTTCTTC.

V is TRBV21-1 and J is TRBJ1-6. TRBV21-1 is tagged as a pseudogene. The CDR3 covers 14 residues. CDR3: CASSKHTRGSPLHF. The CDR3 DNA reads TGTGCCAGCAGCAAACACACGAGAGGTTCACCCCTCCACTTT.

The chain uses TRBV5-1 and TRBJ2-7, with 9 bases fitting TRBD2. V shed 2 bases and J 0 bases; nucleotides not matched to a gene: 9. Looked up from germline, CDR1 is SGHRS and CDR2 is YFSETQ. CDR3 size: 17 residues. CDR3 in DNA: TGCGCCAGCAGCTTACTTCCTACTAGCGGGCTCTCCTACGAGCAGTACTTC. This encodes CASSLLPTSGLSYEQYF.

V and J are TRBV29-1 and TRBJ1-1; 11 bases align to TRBD1. The CDR3 totals 13 residues. The V segment lost 4 bases and the J segment 6 bases; nucleotides outside the gene matches: 4. Germline lookup yields CDR1 SQVTM and CDR2 ANQGSEA. Here the CDR3 DNA reads TGCAGCGTTGCTGGACAGGGGGCATCTGAAGCTTTCTTT. It specifies CSVAGQGASEAFF.

The gene calls are TRBV4-3 and TRBJ1-4, with D uncertain. The CDR3 covers 15 residues. V lost 0 bases and J lost 4, with 9 bases in between. CDR1 and CDR2 (germline): LGHNA, YSLEER. In nucleotides, the CDR3 is TGCGCCAGCAGCCAAGACTCCCGGAGTAATGAAAAACTGTTTTTT. Its translation is CASSQDSRSNEKLFF.

The V and J genes are TRBV7-2 and TRBJ2-7, with 10 bases fitting TRBD2. This CDR3 is 15 amino acids long. V shed 2 bases, J shed 7 bases, and the junction held 8 bases outside the gene matches. CDR1 is SGHTA and CDR2 is FQGNSA in the germline V gene. The CDR3 sequence: CASSLLAGAGGEQYF. The CDR3 DNA follows: TGTGCCAGCAGCTTACTAGCGGGGGCAGGGGGTGAGCAGTACTTC.

The rearrangement links TRBV5-1 to TRBJ2-5; D gene uncertain. The CDR3 has 15 residues. Germline lookup yields CDR1 SGHRS and CDR2 YFSETQ. Deletions cut 1 base from V and 1 base from J, with 11 bases between. The CDR3: CASSLRLAIQETQYF. DNA for the CDR3: TGCGCCAGCAGCTTGAGGTTAGCTATCCAAGAGACCCAGTACTTC. Based on the CDR3 plus reference TRBV5-1 and TRBJ2-5, the full variable domain is KAGVTQTPRYLIKTRGQQVTLSCSPISGHRSVSWYQQTPGQGLQFLFEYFSETQRNKGNFPGRFSGRQFSNSRSEMNVSTLELGDSALYLCASSLRLAIQETQYFGPGTRLLVL.

The V and J genes are TRBV9 and TRBJ1-4; D remains unclear. Deletions cut 0 bases from V and 3 bases from J, with 6 bases between. CDR1 SGDLS and CDR2 YYNGEE come from the germline V gene. The CDR3 has 14 amino acids. In nucleotides, the CDR3 is TGTGCCAGCAGCGTAGCGACGGCTAATGAAAAACTGTTTTTT. This gives the protein CASSVATANEKLFF. The full variable domain, in which reference TRBV9 and TRBJ1-4 provide the parts outside the CDR3, is DSGVTQTPKHLITATGQRVTLRCSPRSGDLSVYWYQQSLDQGLQFLIQYYNGEERAKGNILERFSAQQFPDLHSELNLSSLELGDSALYFCASSVATANEKLFFGSGTQLSVL.

V usage is TRBV6-5 and J usage is TRBJ2-3, with D perhaps TRBD1 (5 bases). V lost 2 bases and J lost 4, with 13 bases in between. CDR1 is MNHEY, CDR2 SVGAGI, per germline. The CDR3 totals 15 residues. The CDR3 nucleotides read TGTGCCAGCAGTTACCAGGGATACTCAGCAGATACGCAGTATTTT. Translation: CASSYQGYSADTQYF.

V and J are TRBV6-1 and TRBJ1-3, with D perhaps matching TRBD1 (6 bases). The CDR3 loop spans 15 amino acids. The V and J ends lost 2 bases and 7 bases respectively, with 15 bases between them. CDR1 and CDR2 (germline): MNHNS, SASEGT. CDR3: CASSEQTGLWNTIYF. The CDR3 DNA follows: TGTGCCAGCAGTGAACAAACAGGGTTATGGAACACCATATATTTT.

The chain is built from TRBV5-1 and TRBJ2-7; D not resolved. The germline gives CDR1 SGHRS, CDR2 YFSETQ. V gave up 0 bases and J gave up 4 bases, with 5 bases separating them. The CDR3 loop spans 12 amino acids. The CDR3 DNA reads as TGCGCCAGCAGCTTGGGGCGGTACGAGCAGTACTTC. This sequence encodes CASSLGRYEQYF.

For this clone: An end of the junction differs from the germline gene, which may be a read error. The chain couples TRBV6-1 to TRBJ1-4; possibly TRBD1 for D (6 bases). CDR3 length equals 14 residues. Germline-derived CDR1 and CDR2 are MNHNS and SASEGT. CDR3 bases: TGTACCAGCACTCCGGGACAAACTAATGAAAAACTGTTTTTT. It translates to CTSTPGQTNEKLFF.

This chain joins TRBV30 and TRBJ1-2; D is uncertain. V was shortened by 2 bases and J by 2 bases, with 15 bases between the two germline ends. This CDR3 has 15 residues. Germline CDR1 reads GTSNPN; CDR2 reads SVGIG (reference sequence). The chain's CDR3 is CAWSPGPVANYGYTF. DNA of the CDR3: TGTGCCTGGAGTCCCGGGCCTGTGGCGAACTATGGCTACACCTTC.

The chain joins TRBV27 to TRBJ2-3, with 9 positions matching TRBD1. Trimming at V came to 3 bases and at J to 1 base, leaving 8 bases not matched to a gene. The CDR3 sequence is 17 residues long. CDR1 is MNHEY, CDR2 SMNVEV, per germline (reference sequence). For the CDR3, the DNA is TGTGCCAGCAGTTTCCCCTCGACAGGGGGAGGCACAGATACGCAGTATTTT. As protein: CASSFPSTGGGTDTQYF.